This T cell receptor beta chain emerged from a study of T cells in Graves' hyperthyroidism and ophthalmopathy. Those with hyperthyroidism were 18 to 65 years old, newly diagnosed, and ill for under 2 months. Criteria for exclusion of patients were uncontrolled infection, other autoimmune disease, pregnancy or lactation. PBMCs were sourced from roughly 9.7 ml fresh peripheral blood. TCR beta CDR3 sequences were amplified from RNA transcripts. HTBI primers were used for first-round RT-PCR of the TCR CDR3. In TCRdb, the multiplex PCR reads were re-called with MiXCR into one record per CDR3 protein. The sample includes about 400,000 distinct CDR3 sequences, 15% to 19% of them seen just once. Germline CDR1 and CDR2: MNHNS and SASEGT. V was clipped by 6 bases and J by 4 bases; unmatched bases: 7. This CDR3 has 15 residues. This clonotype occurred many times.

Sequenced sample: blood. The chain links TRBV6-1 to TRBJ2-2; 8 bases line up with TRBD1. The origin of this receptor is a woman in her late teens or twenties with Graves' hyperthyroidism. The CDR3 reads CASRRRDRSTGELFF. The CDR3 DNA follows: TGTGCCAGCAGACGCCGGGACAGGTCCACCGGGGAGCTGTTTTTT.